These 28 T cell receptor beta chains were sequenced from one sample in a study of T-cell memory formation after mild COVID-19. TCRdb recomputed calls from the 5' RACE reads with MiXCR, one row per CDR3 protein. Of over 250,000 distinct CDR3 sequences listed, roughly 15% are singletons. The specimen sequenced was PBMCs or a T cell subset sorted from them (not recorded which). The receptors originated from a man aged 18 to 35 who had mild COVID-19 (a few samples of this study predate the infection). Cell type and time point are not known.

This sequence joins TRBV11-2 and TRBJ2-7; perhaps TRBD1 as D (5 bases). The CDR3 covers 14 residues. The germline gives CDR1 SGHAT, CDR2 FQNNGV. V was trimmed by 4 bases and J by 2 bases, leaving 12 bases between them. The CDR3 is CASSSFDRTYEQYF. In DNA form, the CDR3 reads TGTGCCAGCAGCTCATTCGACAGAACCTACGAGCAGTACTTC.

This clonotype was counted many times. The J gene is TRBJ2-5, the V gene TRBV2; D ambiguous. The CDR3 has 12 amino acids. V lost 4 bases and J lost 0, with 3 bases in between. CDR1 is SNHLY and CDR2 is FYNNEI in the germline V gene. The CDR3 protein is CASSAYQETQYF. For the CDR3, the DNA is TGTGCCAGCAGTGCGTACCAAGAGACCCAGTACTTC.

This clonotype was counted a few times. The chain couples TRBV7-9 to TRBJ2-4; possibly TRBD2 for D (5 bases). The germline V gene has CDR1 SEHNR and CDR2 FQNEAQ (reference sequence). This CDR3 region has 12 residues. The V end lost 7 bases, the J end lost 5 bases, and 9 bases lay between the germline ends. Here the CDR3 DNA reads TGTGCCAGCACCCCGGAGGAAAACATTCAGTACTTC. Encoded protein: CASTPEENIQYF.

This clonotype was counted only a few times. This chain connects TRBV30 to TRBJ1-5; D is undetermined. The V gene's germline CDR1 is GTSNPN and CDR2 SVGIG (reference sequence). V lost 6 bases and J lost 0, with 6 bases in between. The CDR3 runs to 12 residues. CDR3 sequence: CACCFSNQPQHF. The CDR3 bases are TGTGCCTGTTGTTTTAGCAATCAGCCCCAGCATTTT.

In DNA form, the CDR3 reads TGCGCCAGCAGCTTCGGACAGGGTGGTAATGAAGCTTTCTTT. The encoded protein is CASSFGQGGNEAFF. The chain links TRBV5-1 to TRBJ1-1, with 8 bases aligning to TRBD1. J lost 7 bases, V lost 2 bases, and 7 bases had no gene match. The germline gives CDR1 SGHRS, CDR2 YFSETQ. The CDR3 runs to 14 residues.

This clonotype is a singleton in its sample. The chain combines TRBV10-3 with TRBJ2-3, with 11 positions matching TRBD1. This CDR3 is built from 16 residues. Germline trimming cut 0 bases from V and 5 bases from J; bases unmatched to any gene: 4. The germline CDR1 and CDR2 sequences are ENHRY and SYGVKD. CDR3 in amino acids: CAISESDRGHRDTQYF. The DNA for the CDR3 is TGTGCCATCAGTGAGTCGGACAGGGGGCATAGAGATACGCAGTATTTT.

This clonotype came up many times. This chain links TRBV12-3 or TRBV12-4 with TRBJ2-2; D ambiguous. Trimming removed 7 bases at V and 2 bases at J, with 5 bases between. This CDR3 region has 12 residues. CDR3 nucleotides: TGTGCCAGCACCCCCAACACCGGGGAGCTGTTTTTT. Its protein product is CASTPNTGELFF.

The gene calls are TRBV6-5 and TRBJ1-5; D remains unclear. CDR1 and CDR2 (germline): MNHEY, SVGAGI. The CDR3 is 12 amino acids. V was pared by 6 bases and J by 5 bases, with 8 bases between. The CDR3 sequence: CASRTGYQPQHF. DNA for the CDR3: TGTGCCAGCAGGACCGGATATCAGCCCCAGCATTTT.

As to this clonotype: A read error is possible here, since a much larger clone lies one base away. This rearrangement joins TRBV5-1 to TRBJ2-5; D is undetermined. The CDR3 is made up of 12 amino acids. Germline CDR1 SGHRS, CDR2 YFSETQ. The V gene lost 5 bases and the J gene lost 0 bases, with 5 bases spanning the gap. The CDR3 spells CASRTNQETQYF. The CDR3 coding sequence is TGCGCCAGCAGGACAAACCAAGAGACCCAGTACTTC.

The table lists this clonotype with a few counts. The chain joins TRBV20-1 to TRBJ2-7; no clear D gene. V lost 1 base and J 2 bases, leaving 6 bases between the germline ends. This CDR3 is built from 12 residues. Germline CDR1 reads DFQATT; CDR2 reads SNEGSKA (reference sequence). This CDR3 is CSARGTPYEQYF. The CDR3 DNA is TGCAGTGCTAGAGGGACCCCCTACGAGCAGTACTTC.

Comment on this clonotype: The junction departs from germline at one end; a sequencing error may be responsible. The DNA for the CDR3 is TGTGCCAGCAGCCCCTGGACAGGCTCCTATAATTCACCCCTCCATTTT. Residues: CASSPWTGSYNSPLHF. This chain links TRBV12-3 or TRBV12-4 with TRBJ1-6, with TRBD1 identical over 7 bases. The CDR3 covers 16 residues.

This clonotype occurred a few times. J is TRBJ2-3 and V is TRBV28, with D hard to call. Trimming took off 3 bases at V and 5 bases at J, with 12 bases between the two ends. Germline values: CDR1 MDHEN, CDR2 SYDVKM. CDR3 length: 14 amino acids. As DNA, the CDR3 is TGTGCCAGCAGTTTCGTGACGACCCTAGATACGCAGTATTTT. This sequence encodes CASSFVTTLDTQYF.

In nucleotides, the CDR3 is TGTGCCAGCAGTTCAAGCATGGTAGGGTCACCCCTCCACTTT. Translating it yields CASSSSMVGSPLHF. J is TRBJ1-6 and V is TRBV25-1; D unclear. The germline gives CDR1 MGHDK, CDR2 SYGVNS. This CDR3 comprises 14 residues. V was pared by 5 bases and J by 10 bases, with 15 bases between. The whole variable domain, remainder taken from reference TRBV25-1 and TRBJ1-6, is EADIYQTPRYLVIGTGKKITLECSQTMGHDKMYWYQQDPGMELHLIHYSYGVNSTEKGDLSSESTVSRIRTEHFPLTLESARPSHTSQYLCASSSSMVGSPLHFGNGTRLTVT.

This clonotype was detected only a few times. V and J are TRBV20-1 and TRBJ1-1; D not certain. The ends were cut back, 1 base at V and 1 base at J, with 7 bases in the middle. The CDR3 contains 13 residues. Germline lookup yields CDR1 DFQATT and CDR2 SNEGSKA (reference sequence). The CDR3 reads CSARVPGNTEAFF. The CDR3, as DNA: TGCAGTGCTAGAGTCCCAGGGAACACTGAAGCTTTCTTT.

The V gene is TRBV15, the J gene TRBJ1-6; no clear D gene. Germline V gives CDR1 LNHNV, CDR2 YYDKDF (reference sequence). The CDR3 has 16 amino acids. Trimming left V 4 bases short and J 11 bases short, with 21 bases between. The CDR3 here is CATSNPERPGWPPLHF. In DNA, the CDR3 is TGTGCCACCAGCAACCCAGAGAGGCCGGGGTGGCCACCCCTCCACTTT.

The genes are TRBV5-1 and TRBJ1-1; D ambiguous. CDR1 is SGHRS, CDR2 YFSETQ, per germline. The CDR3 totals 14 residues. Trimming left V 4 bases short and J 1 base short, with 11 bases between. CDR3: CASSLLPGNTEAFF. The DNA of the CDR3 is TGCGCCAGCAGCCTTTTGCCGGGGAACACTGAAGCTTTCTTT.

The gene calls are TRBV6-4 and TRBJ2-1; possibly TRBD2 for D (5 bases). The germline gives CDR1 MRHNA, CDR2 SNTAGT. V was clipped by 4 bases and J by 1 base, with 14 bases between them. The CDR3 has 16 residues. CDR3 loop: CASSGVPAGSYNEQFF. The CDR3 coding sequence is TGTGCCAGCAGTGGGGTTCCGGCGGGTTCCTACAATGAGCAGTTCTTC.

This sequence joins TRBV18 and TRBJ2-5; possibly TRBD1 for D (5 bases). CDR1 is KGHSH, CDR2 LQKENI, per germline. V shed 3 bases and J shed 4 bases, with 18 bases lying between them. The CDR3 runs to 16 residues. The CDR3 loop reads CASSPGGQGGGETQYF. The CDR3 nucleotides read TGTGCCAGCTCACCCGGCGGCCAGGGTGGTGGAGAGACCCAGTACTTC. Full variable domain (remainder filled in from reference TRBV18 and TRBJ2-5): NAGVMQNPRHLVRRRGQEARLRCSPMKGHSHVYWYRQLPEEGLKFMVYLQKENIIDESGMPKERFSAEFPKEGPSILRIQQVVRGDSAAYFCASSPGGQGGGETQYFGPGTRLLVL.

This chain connects TRBV14 to TRBJ2-6; D is ambiguous. Trimming removed 0 bases at V and 0 bases at J, with 9 bases between. The CDR3 runs 17 residues. Germline lookup yields CDR1 SGHDN and CDR2 FVKESK. DNA for the CDR3: TGTGCCAGCAGCCAAGATCCGGCGCGCTCTGGGGCCAACGTCCTGACTTTC. It yields the protein CASSQDPARSGANVLTF.

This clonotype was detected a few times. The chain has TRBV29-1 and TRBJ2-2, with a possible D match to TRBD2 (5 bases). Trimming took 4 bases from V and 7 from J, leaving 16 bases between them. The CDR3 has 14 residues. Germline V CDR1 and CDR2: SQVTM, ANQGSEA. The CDR3 nucleotides are TGCAGCGTTGGAGCGGTCCGATCGGGCGGGGAGCTGTTTTTT. This sequence encodes CSVGAVRSGGELFF.

This clonotype was seen a few times. This chain joins TRBV7-3 and TRBJ2-5; D is possibly TRBD2 (7 bases). Germline CDR1 reads SGHTA; CDR2 reads FQGTGA. V gave up 5 bases and J gave up 4 bases, with 17 bases separating them. The CDR3 is 15 amino acids. CDR3 protein: CASSRRAGAGETQYF. In DNA, the CDR3 is TGTGCCAGCAGCCGACGGGCGGGGGCCGGAGAGACCCAGTACTTC.

The chain couples TRBV4-3 to TRBJ2-7; 9 nucleotides line up with TRBD1. Per the germline V gene, CDR1 is LGHNA and CDR2 is YSLEER. The CDR3 has 14 amino acids. The trim removed 4 bases at V and 4 bases at J, leaving 5 bases unmatched. The chain's CDR3 is CASSPWTGAYEQYF. In DNA, the CDR3 is TGCGCCAGCAGCCCCTGGACAGGGGCGTACGAGCAGTACTTC.

A few counts support this clonotype. V is TRBV12-3 or TRBV12-4 and J is TRBJ1-1; D gene uncertain. V shed 2 bases and J shed 3 bases, with 7 bases lying between them. The CDR3 contains 13 residues. CDR3 loop: CASSLQMDTEAFF. As DNA, the CDR3 is TGTGCCAGCAGTTTACAAATGGACACTGAAGCTTTCTTT.

In its sample, this clonotype was seen a few times. The chain recombines TRBV4-1 with TRBJ2-7; D is perhaps TRBD1 (6 bases). CDR3 length equals 13 residues. V was pared by 3 bases and J by 4 bases, with 10 bases between. Germline V lookup: CDR1 MGHRA, CDR2 YSYEKL. This chain's CDR3 is CASSHSGQYEQYF. CDR3 nucleotides: TGCGCCAGCAGCCACTCCGGACAGTACGAGCAGTACTTC.

V gene TRBV4-2 combines with J gene TRBJ2-3; no clear D. The CDR3 has 15 amino acids. The ends were cut back, 1 base at V and 4 bases at J, with 12 bases in the middle. Looked up from germline, CDR1 is LGHNA and CDR2 is YNFKEQ. Here the CDR3 reads CASSQGTSRADTQYF. The CDR3 DNA reads as TGTGCCAGCAGCCAAGGCACCAGCCGGGCAGATACGCAGTATTTT.

This clonotype was observed a handful of times. The chain joins TRBV29-1 to TRBJ2-2; 9 bases map to TRBD2. CDR3 length: 14 amino acids. The V gene end was trimmed by 4 bases and the J gene end by 4 bases; junction bases not matched to a gene: 4. Germline assignment: CDR1 SQVTM and CDR2 ANQGSEA. For the CDR3, the DNA is TGCAGCGTTGGGGGGACTAGCATCACCGGGGAGCTGTTTTTT. Protein sequence: CSVGGTSITGELFF.

This clonotype was recorded a few times. The chain links TRBV4-1 to TRBJ1-2; no clear D. This CDR3 comprises 16 residues. Trimming pared 3 bases from V and 2 bases from J, leaving 16 bases between. Germline values: CDR1 MGHRA, CDR2 YSYEKL. The CDR3 here is CASSHDLREGNYGYTF. Written as DNA, the CDR3 is TGCGCCAGCAGCCACGATTTAAGGGAGGGAAACTATGGCTACACCTTC.

The chain is built from TRBV2 and TRBJ2-1, with 10 nucleotides matching TRBD1. CDR3 length equals 14 residues. The trim removed 4 bases at V and 8 bases at J, leaving 5 bases unmatched. Germline V gene data show CDR1 as SNHLY and CDR2 as FYNNEI. Written as DNA, the CDR3 is TGTGCCAGCAGTGGACAGGGGGCTTTTGATGAGCAGTTCTTC. It specifies CASSGQGAFDEQFF.